This TCR beta chain was identified during a study of cytomegalovirus exposure and HLA in healthy donors. Vbeta (60) and Jbeta (13) primers were used in the PCR. Method: immunoSEQ multiplex PCR; TCRdb's copy keeps in-frame clones and lacks some. The sample lists 150,000 or so clones; about 77% were seen once. Germline CDR1 SGHRS, CDR2 YFSETQ. The length of the CDR3 is 15 residues. The V end was cut by 5 bases, the J end by 0 bases, with 12 bases between. Sequencing was done on a sample of PBMCs. The rearrangement joins TRBV5-1 to TRBJ1-3, with D maybe TRBD1 (5 bases). The TCR comes from a man aged 30-40 years in good health and CMV-seronegative. CDR3 in amino acids: CASSTGGHSGNTIYF. The CDR3 region has the DNA TGCGCCAGCAGTACCGGGGGTCACTCTGGAAACACCATATATTTT.